Reported below is one T cell receptor (beta chain). The data stem from a study of CD8 T cells in Susac syndrome. TEMRA cells were enriched by FACS, and CD4+ and CD8+ T cells were negatively isolated. Trimming removed 2 bases at V and 2 bases at J, with 5 bases between. The CDR3 loop spans 13 amino acids. Germline values: CDR1 MNHEY, CDR2 SVGEGT. The RNA, about 0.45 to 1 ug, was put through reverse transcription using random hexamers. Each CDR3 protein gets one entry after TCRdb re-called the immunoSEQ multiplex PCR reads with MiXCR. Of nearly 70,000 distinct CDR3 sequences listed, 95% are singletons. The V call is TRBV6-2 or TRBV6-3, the J call TRBJ2-3, with D unclear. This receptor was obtained from a human donor in good health. Sequencing used CD8+ T cells from PBMCs. This CDR3 is CASSYTDTDTQYF. DNA of the CDR3: TGTGCCAGCAGTTACACCGACACAGATACGCAGTATTTT.